Below, 21 T cell receptor beta chains from the same sample are listed, as sequenced in a study of T cell changes during pregnancy in multiple sclerosis. Measured with immunoSEQ multiplex PCR; TCRdb has only the in-frame clones, and not every one. Found here are 35,000 to 50,000 clones, roughly 92% of them singletons; the top ten hold roughly 0.7%. The sample here was CD4+ T cells from peripheral blood mononuclear cells, taken in the first trimester of pregnancy. These receptors all stem from a female donor with multiple sclerosis, enrolled in a pregnancy study.

The chain joins TRBV19 to TRBJ2-7, with D maybe TRBD2 (5 bases). Germline values: CDR1 LNHDA, CDR2 SQIVND (reference sequence). The CDR3 covers 16 residues. V was clipped by 5 bases and J by 0 bases, with 17 bases between them. CDR3 sequence reads: CASSSRLTTNSYEQYF. CDR3 in DNA: TGTGCCAGTAGTTCACGACTAACGACCAACTCCTACGAGCAGTACTTC.

The chain recombines TRBV27 with TRBJ2-3, with 9 nucleotides matching TRBD2. Germline CDR1 and CDR2: MNHEY and SMNVEV (reference sequence). This CDR3 spans 17 amino acids. V was clipped by 6 bases and J by 3 bases; unmatched bases: 13. The CDR3 sequence: CASRQIPGLAETDTQYF. The CDR3 nucleotides are TGTGCCAGCAGACAAATTCCGGGACTAGCAGAGACAGATACGCAGTATTTT.

The J gene is TRBJ1-2, the V gene TRBV28, with TRBD1 as a possible D gene (5 bases). V was shortened by 5 bases and J by 0 bases, with 7 bases between the two germline ends. The V gene's germline CDR1 is MDHEN and CDR2 SYDVKM. The CDR3 length is 13 residues. The CDR3 loop is CASSDSTNYGYTF. In nucleotides, the CDR3 is TGTGCCAGCAGTGACAGTACTAACTATGGCTACACCTTC.

This chain connects TRBV7-2 to TRBJ2-1; TRBD2 agrees at 7 bases. The CDR3 runs to 16 residues. With 9 bases clipped from V and 9 bases from J, the junction kept 20 bases outside the gene matches. CDR1 and CDR2 (germline): SGHTA, FQGNSA. CDR3 nucleotide sequence: TGTGCCAGTTTCGAGCTGGGGGGAGGGCCGGGAGGTGAGCAGTTCTTC. Translating gives CASFELGGGPGGEQFF.

The V call is TRBV2, the J call TRBJ1-5, with 10 nucleotides matching TRBD1. Trimming took 8 bases from V and 2 from J; bases not matched to a gene: 9. The CDR3 is made up of 16 amino acids. Germline lookup yields CDR1 SNHLY and CDR2 FYNNEI. The CDR3 reads CASGGDRGFRNQPQHF. In DNA, the CDR3 is TGTGCCAGCGGAGGGGACAGGGGATTTCGCAATCAGCCCCAGCATTTT.

The chain recombines TRBV6-1 with TRBJ1-5; no definite D call. Looked up from germline, CDR1 is MNHNS and CDR2 is SASEGT. The V end lost 2 bases, the J end lost 6 bases, and 8 bases lay between the germline ends. The CDR3 is made up of 13 amino acids. The CDR3 DNA follows: TGTGCCAGCAGTGAACGCTACGGTCAGCCCCAGCATTTT. It is translated as CASSERYGQPQHF.

The rearrangement uses TRBV5-5 and TRBJ2-7; perhaps TRBD1 as D (6 bases). The CDR3 length is 13 residues. Germline V gives CDR1 SGHKS, CDR2 YYEKEE (reference sequence). Trimming removed 2 bases from V and 8 bases from J, with 14 bases in between. The CDR3 sequence: CASSFGSGEKQYF. The CDR3 nucleotides read TGTGCCAGCAGCTTCGGCTCAGGGGAGAAGCAGTACTTC.

The rearrangement joins TRBV6-4 to TRBJ2-1, with 10 bases that match TRBD2. The CDR3 totals 16 residues. V lost 8 bases to trimming and J lost 5 bases; unmatched junction nucleotides: 12. The germline CDR1 and CDR2 sequences are MRHNA and SNTAGT. This CDR3 reads CASSCVGLAVNNEQFF. The CDR3 DNA reads as TGTGCCAGCTCTTGCGTCGGACTAGCGGTAAACAATGAGCAGTTCTTC.

The chain joins TRBV15 to TRBJ2-3; 8 positions agree with TRBD1. Germline V CDR1 and CDR2: LNHNV, YYDKDF (reference sequence). V lost 9 bases and J lost 2; bases outside the gene matches: 13. The CDR3 totals 16 residues. CDR3 sequence reads: CATGQGGDGYTDTQYF. The CDR3 DNA reads as TGTGCCACTGGACAGGGTGGGGACGGTTACACAGATACGCAGTATTTT.

The J gene is TRBJ2-1, the V gene TRBV14; 13 bases fit TRBD2. In germline, CDR1 is SGHDN, CDR2 FVKESK. The CDR3 spans 18 residues. V lost 4 bases, J lost 0 bases, and 6 bases stayed unmatched. Written as DNA, the CDR3 is TGTGCCAGCAGCCCAAGGACTAGCGGGGGAAGCTCCTACAATGAGCAGTTCTTC. Its translation: CASSPRTSGGSSYNEQFF.

V is TRBV28 and J is TRBJ2-5; a weak D match, TRBD2 (6 bases). This CDR3 has 12 amino acids. The germline V gene encodes CDR1 MDHEN and CDR2 SYDVKM. Trimming took 6 bases from V and 5 from J, leaving 10 bases between them. CDR3 nucleotide sequence: TGTGCCAGCAGGGGGGGAGTGGAGACCCAGTACTTC. It codes for CASRGGVETQYF.

The rearrangement links TRBV6-5 to TRBJ2-1, with 15 bases aligning to TRBD2. The CDR3 contains 16 residues. Germline CDR1 and CDR2: MNHEY and SVGAGI. J lost 9 bases, V lost 2 bases, and 5 bases had no gene match. The CDR3 protein is CASSYRTSGRAREQFF. The CDR3 region has the DNA TGTGCCAGCAGTTACAGGACTAGCGGGAGGGCGCGTGAGCAGTTCTTC.

The rearrangement joins TRBV27 to TRBJ1-4; unclear D gene. The CDR3 is made up of 15 amino acids. The V gene lost 5 bases and the J gene lost 7 bases, with 17 bases spanning the gap. The germline CDR1 and CDR2 sequences are MNHEY and SMNVEV (reference sequence). In DNA, the CDR3 is TGTGCCAGCAGTCCCCCCGGCACTCTAGGTGAAAAACTGTTTTTT. Its translation: CASSPPGTLGEKLFF.

The CDR3 nucleotides read TGTGCCAGCAACCACGGGACTAGCGGGAGTTCAGAGACCCAGTACTTC. This encodes CASNHGTSGSSETQYF. The V call is TRBV6-6, the J call TRBJ2-5; 14 positions match TRBD2. The CDR3 contains 16 residues. Trimming removed 7 bases from V and 4 bases from J; junction bases left unmatched: 8. Germline assignment: CDR1 MNHNY and CDR2 SVGAGI (reference sequence).

This chain uses TRBV28 with TRBJ1-2; 10 positions agree with TRBD1. Germline V gene sequence: CDR1 MDHEN, CDR2 SYDVKM. With V trimmed by 1 base and J by 7 bases, 9 bases remained unmatched. The CDR3 totals 16 residues. The CDR3 spells CASSLFTRTGGIGYTF. The CDR3 DNA is TGTGCCAGCAGTTTATTTACGCGGACAGGGGGGATTGGCTACACCTTC.

The chain couples TRBV11-2 to TRBJ1-1; TRBD1 aligns across 8 bases. This CDR3 spans 15 amino acids. In germline, CDR1 is SGHAT, CDR2 FQNNGV. The V gene end was trimmed by 5 bases and the J gene end by 1 base; junction bases not matched to a gene: 6. The CDR3 DNA sequence: TGTGCCAGCAGCCCTGGGGACAGGCCGAACACTGAAGCTTTCTTT. This sequence encodes CASSPGDRPNTEAFF.

The chain employs TRBV6-1 and TRBJ2-7; a possible D gene is TRBD2 (6 bases). Germline V CDR1 and CDR2: MNHNS, SASEGT. The CDR3 extends over 12 amino acids. Trimming removed 5 bases at V and 2 bases at J, with 7 bases between. The CDR3 reads CASSRLAYEQYF. CDR3 bases: TGTGCCAGCAGTAGACTAGCCTACGAGCAGTACTTC.

The chain recombines TRBV12-5 with TRBJ2-1; 7 positions match TRBD1. The length of the CDR3 is 16 residues. V lost 6 bases to trimming and J lost 6 bases; unmatched junction nucleotides: 14. Germline CDR1 and CDR2: LGHNT and FRNRAP. CDR3 nucleotide sequence: TGTGCTAGTGGACCCGACGACAGGGTCCTAGTCAATGAGCAGTTCTTC. It encodes CASGPDDRVLVNEQFF.

This clone was seen just once. The V call is TRBV5-1, the J call TRBJ1-3; TRBD1 aligns across 7 bases. CDR1 is SGHRS, CDR2 YFSETQ, per germline. V lost 4 bases to trimming and J lost 2 bases; unmatched junction nucleotides: 3. This CDR3 comprises 14 residues. The CDR3 is CASSPGQAGNTIYF. CDR3 bases: TGCGCCAGCAGCCCCGGACAGGCTGGAAACACCATATATTTT. Complete variable domain (other parts from reference TRBV5-1 and TRBJ1-3): KAGVTQTPRYLIKTRGQQVTLSCSPISGHRSVSWYQQTPGQGLQFLFEYFSETQRNKGNFPGRFSGRQFSNSRSEMNVSTLELGDSALYLCASSPGQAGNTIYFGEGSWLTVV.

This chain joins TRBV14 and TRBJ2-1; D perhaps matches TRBD2 (5 bases). The germline CDR1 and CDR2 sequences are SGHDN and FVKESK. CDR3 length: 20 amino acids. Deletions cut 2 bases from V and 2 bases from J, with 25 bases between. Written as DNA, the CDR3 is TGTGCCAGCAGCCAAATCCCAAGGGCGGGCCTGAGTATCACCTACAATGAGCAGTTCTTC. Amino acids: CASSQIPRAGLSITYNEQFF.

This clone was recorded only once. The rearrangement joins TRBV9 to TRBJ2-7; 12 positions match TRBD2. Per the germline V gene, CDR1 is SGDLS and CDR2 is YYNGEE. This CDR3 is built from 15 residues. Trimming removed 3 bases from V and 1 base from J; junction bases left unmatched: 2. The CDR3 DNA reads TGTGCCAGCAGCGAACTAGCGGGAGGATCCTACGAGCAGTACTTC. This translates into CASSELAGGSYEQYF.